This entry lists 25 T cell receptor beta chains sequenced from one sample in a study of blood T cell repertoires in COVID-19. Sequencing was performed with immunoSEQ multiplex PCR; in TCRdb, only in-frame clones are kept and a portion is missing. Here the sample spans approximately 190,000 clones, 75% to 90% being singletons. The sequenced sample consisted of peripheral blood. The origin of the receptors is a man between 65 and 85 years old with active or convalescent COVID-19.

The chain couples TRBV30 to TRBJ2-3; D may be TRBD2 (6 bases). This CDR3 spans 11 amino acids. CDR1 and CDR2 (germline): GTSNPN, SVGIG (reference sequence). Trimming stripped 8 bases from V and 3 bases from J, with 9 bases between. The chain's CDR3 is CAISGTDTQYF. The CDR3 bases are TGTGCCATTAGCGGTACAGATACGCAGTATTTT.

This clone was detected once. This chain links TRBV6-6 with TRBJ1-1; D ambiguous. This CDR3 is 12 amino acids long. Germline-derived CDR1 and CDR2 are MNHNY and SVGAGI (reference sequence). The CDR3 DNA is TGTACCACAAGAGGGATGAACACTGAAGCTTTCTTT. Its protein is CTTRGMNTEAFF.

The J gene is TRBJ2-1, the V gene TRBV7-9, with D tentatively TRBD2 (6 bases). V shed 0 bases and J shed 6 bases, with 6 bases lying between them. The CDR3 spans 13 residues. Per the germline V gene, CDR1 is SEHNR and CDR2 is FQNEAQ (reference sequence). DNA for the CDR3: TGTGCCAGCAGCTTAGCGGGGGGCAATGAGCAGTTCTTC. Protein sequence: CASSLAGGNEQFF.

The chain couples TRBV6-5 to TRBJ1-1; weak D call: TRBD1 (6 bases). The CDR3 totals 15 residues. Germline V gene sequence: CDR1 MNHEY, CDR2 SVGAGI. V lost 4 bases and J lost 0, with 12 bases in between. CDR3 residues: CASSSQTGLNTEAFF. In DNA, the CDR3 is TGTGCCAGCAGTTCTCAGACAGGACTGAACACTGAAGCTTTCTTT.

DNA of the CDR3: TGTGCCAGCAGTGGACAGGGGGCTTACGAGCAGTACTTC. Residues: CASSGQGAYEQYF. This chain joins TRBV3-1 (or the pseudogene TRBV3-2) and TRBJ2-7, with 11 bases lining up with TRBD1. CDR3 size: 13 residues. Trimming at V came to 6 bases and at J to 4 bases, leaving 2 bases not matched to a gene. Germline assignment: CDR1 LGHDT and CDR2 YNNKEL (reference sequence).

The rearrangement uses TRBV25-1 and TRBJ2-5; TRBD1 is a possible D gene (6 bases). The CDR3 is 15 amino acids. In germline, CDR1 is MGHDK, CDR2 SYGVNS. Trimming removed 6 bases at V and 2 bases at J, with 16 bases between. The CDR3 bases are TGTGCCAGCAGCCCCCCGGGCACAGGGCAAGAGACCCAGTACTTC. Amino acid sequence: CASSPPGTGQETQYF.

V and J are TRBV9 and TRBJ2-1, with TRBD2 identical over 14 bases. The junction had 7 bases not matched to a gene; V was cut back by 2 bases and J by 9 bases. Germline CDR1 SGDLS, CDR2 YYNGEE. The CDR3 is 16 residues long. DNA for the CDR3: TGTGCCAGCAGCGTGGGAGGGACTAGCGGGAGCAGTGAGCAGTTCTTC. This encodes CASSVGGTSGSSEQFF.

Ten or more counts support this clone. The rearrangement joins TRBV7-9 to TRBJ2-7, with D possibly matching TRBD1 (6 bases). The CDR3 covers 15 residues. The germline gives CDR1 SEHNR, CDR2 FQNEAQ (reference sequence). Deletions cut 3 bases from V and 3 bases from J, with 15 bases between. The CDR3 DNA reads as TGTGCCAGCAGCTTGGGGGCCCACATAGGCTACGAGCAGTACTTC. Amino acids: CASSLGAHIGYEQYF.

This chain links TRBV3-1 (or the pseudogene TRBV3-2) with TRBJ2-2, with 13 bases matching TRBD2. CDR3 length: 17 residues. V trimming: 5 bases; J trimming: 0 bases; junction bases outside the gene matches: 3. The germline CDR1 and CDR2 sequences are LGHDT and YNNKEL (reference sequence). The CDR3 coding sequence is TGTGCCAGCAGCAGAACTAGCGGGGGGGCGAACACCGGGGAGCTGTTTTTT. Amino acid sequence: CASSRTSGGANTGELFF.

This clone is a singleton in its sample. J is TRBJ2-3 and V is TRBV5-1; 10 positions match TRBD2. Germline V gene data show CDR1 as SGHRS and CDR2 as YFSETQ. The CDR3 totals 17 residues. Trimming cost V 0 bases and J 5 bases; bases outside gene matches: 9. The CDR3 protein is CASSLDGSGGLRDTQYF. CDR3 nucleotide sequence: TGCGCCAGCAGCTTGGACGGTAGCGGGGGGTTGAGAGATACGCAGTATTTT.

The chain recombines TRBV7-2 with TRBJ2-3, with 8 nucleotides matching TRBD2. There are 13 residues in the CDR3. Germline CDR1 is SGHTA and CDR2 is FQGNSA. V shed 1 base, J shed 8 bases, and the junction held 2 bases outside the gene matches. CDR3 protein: CASSLVAGSTQYF. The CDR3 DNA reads TGTGCCAGCAGCTTAGTAGCGGGGAGTACGCAGTATTTT.

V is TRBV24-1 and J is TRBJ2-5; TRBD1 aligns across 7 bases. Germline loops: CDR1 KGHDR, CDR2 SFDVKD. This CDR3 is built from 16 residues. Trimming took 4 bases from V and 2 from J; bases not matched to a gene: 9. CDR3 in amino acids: CATSDENDREQETQYF. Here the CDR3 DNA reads TGTGCCACCAGTGACGAGAATGACAGGGAACAAGAGACCCAGTACTTC.

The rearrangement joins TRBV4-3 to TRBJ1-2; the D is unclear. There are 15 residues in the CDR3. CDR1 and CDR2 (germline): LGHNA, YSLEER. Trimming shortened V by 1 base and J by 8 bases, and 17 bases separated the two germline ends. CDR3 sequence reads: CASSQVGRSGGGYTF. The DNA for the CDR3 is TGCGCCAGCAGCCAAGTGGGTAGGTCTGGCGGGGGCTACACCTTC.

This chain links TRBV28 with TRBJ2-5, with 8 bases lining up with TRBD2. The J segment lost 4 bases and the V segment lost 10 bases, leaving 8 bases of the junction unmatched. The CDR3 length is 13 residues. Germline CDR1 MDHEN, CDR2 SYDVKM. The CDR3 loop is CATTGGGVETQYF. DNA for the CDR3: TGTGCCACCACGGGAGGGGGGGTAGAGACCCAGTACTTC. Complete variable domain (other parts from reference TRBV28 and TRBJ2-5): DVKVTQSSRYLVKRTGEKVFLECVQDMDHENMFWYRQDPGLGLRLIYFSYDVKMKEKGDIPEGYSVSREKKERFSLILESASTNQTSMYLCATTGGGVETQYFGPGTRLLVL.

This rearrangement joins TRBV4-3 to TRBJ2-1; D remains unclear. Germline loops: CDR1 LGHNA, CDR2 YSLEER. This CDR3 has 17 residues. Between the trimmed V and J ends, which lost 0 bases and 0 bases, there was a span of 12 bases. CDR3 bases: TGCGCCAGCAGCCAAGATATTAGCACGAGCTCCTACAATGAGCAGTTCTTC. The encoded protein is CASSQDISTSSYNEQFF.

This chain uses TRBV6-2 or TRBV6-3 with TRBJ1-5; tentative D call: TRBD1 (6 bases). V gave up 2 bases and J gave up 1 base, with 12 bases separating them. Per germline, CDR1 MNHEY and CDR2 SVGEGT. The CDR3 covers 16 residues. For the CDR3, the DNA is TGTGCCAGCAGTTACGGCAGGGGCTTGAGCAATCAGCCCCAGCATTTT. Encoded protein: CASSYGRGLSNQPQHF.

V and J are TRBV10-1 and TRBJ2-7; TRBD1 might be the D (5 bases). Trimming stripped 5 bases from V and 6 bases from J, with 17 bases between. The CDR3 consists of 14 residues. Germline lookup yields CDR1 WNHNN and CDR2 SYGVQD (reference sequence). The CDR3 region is CASSPFAGLGEQYF. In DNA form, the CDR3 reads TGCGCCAGCAGTCCTTTTGCAGGGCTAGGCGAGCAGTACTTC.

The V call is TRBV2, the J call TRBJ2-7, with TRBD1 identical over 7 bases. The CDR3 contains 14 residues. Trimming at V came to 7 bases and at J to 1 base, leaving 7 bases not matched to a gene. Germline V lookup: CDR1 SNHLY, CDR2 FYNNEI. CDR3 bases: TGTGCCAGCATGAGGGGGCTAGGATCCTACGAGCAGTACTTC. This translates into CASMRGLGSYEQYF.

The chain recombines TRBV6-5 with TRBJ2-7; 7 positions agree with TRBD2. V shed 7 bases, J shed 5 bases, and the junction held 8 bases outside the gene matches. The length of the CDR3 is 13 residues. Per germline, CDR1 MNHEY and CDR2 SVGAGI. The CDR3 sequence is CASMGGGRDEQYF. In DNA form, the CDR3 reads TGTGCCAGCATGGGGGGGGGTAGAGACGAGCAGTACTTC.

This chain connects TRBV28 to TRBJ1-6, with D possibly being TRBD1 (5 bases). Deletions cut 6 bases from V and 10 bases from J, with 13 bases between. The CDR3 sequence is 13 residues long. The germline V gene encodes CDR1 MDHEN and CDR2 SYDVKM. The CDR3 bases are TGTGCCAGCAGCGCAGGGAACAACTCACCCCTCCACTTT. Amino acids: CASSAGNNSPLHF. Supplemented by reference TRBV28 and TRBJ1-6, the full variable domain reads DVKVTQSSRYLVKRTGEKVFLECVQDMDHENMFWYRQDPGLGLRLIYFSYDVKMKEKGDIPEGYSVSREKKERFSLILESASTNQTSMYLCASSAGNNSPLHFGNGTRLTVT.

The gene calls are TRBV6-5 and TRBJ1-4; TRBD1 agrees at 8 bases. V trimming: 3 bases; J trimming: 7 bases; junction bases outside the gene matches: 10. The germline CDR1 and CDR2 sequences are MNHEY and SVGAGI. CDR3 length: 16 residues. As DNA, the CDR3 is TGTGCCAGCAGTTATCTTCAGGGGGCGCTTGGTGAAAAACTGTTTTTT. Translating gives CASSYLQGALGEKLFF.

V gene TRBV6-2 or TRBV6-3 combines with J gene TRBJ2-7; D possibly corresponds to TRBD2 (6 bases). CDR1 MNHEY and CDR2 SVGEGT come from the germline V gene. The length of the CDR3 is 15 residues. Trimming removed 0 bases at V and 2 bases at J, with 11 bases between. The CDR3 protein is CASSYSSEGTYEQYF. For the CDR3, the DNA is TGTGCCAGCAGTTACTCGTCGGAGGGGACCTACGAGCAGTACTTC.

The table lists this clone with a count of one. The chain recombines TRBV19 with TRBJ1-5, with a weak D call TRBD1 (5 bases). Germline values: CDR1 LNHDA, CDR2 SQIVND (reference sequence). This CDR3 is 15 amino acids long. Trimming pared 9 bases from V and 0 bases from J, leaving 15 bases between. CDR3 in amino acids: CASETTVNSNQPQHF. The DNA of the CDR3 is TGTGCCAGCGAAACGACAGTCAATAGCAATCAGCCCCAGCATTTT.

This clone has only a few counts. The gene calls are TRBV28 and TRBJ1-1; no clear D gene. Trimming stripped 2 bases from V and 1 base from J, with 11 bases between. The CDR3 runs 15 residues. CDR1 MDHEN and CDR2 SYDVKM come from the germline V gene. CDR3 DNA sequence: TGTGCCAGCAGTTTAGTGAGGCAGACGAACACTGAAGCTTTCTTT. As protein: CASSLVRQTNTEAFF.

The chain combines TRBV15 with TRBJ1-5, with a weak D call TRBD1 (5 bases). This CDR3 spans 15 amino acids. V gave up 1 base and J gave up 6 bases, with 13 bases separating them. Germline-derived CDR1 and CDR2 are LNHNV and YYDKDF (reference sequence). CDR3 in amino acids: CATSRATRDGQPQHF. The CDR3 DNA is TGTGCCACCAGCAGAGCCACCAGGGATGGTCAGCCCCAGCATTTT.